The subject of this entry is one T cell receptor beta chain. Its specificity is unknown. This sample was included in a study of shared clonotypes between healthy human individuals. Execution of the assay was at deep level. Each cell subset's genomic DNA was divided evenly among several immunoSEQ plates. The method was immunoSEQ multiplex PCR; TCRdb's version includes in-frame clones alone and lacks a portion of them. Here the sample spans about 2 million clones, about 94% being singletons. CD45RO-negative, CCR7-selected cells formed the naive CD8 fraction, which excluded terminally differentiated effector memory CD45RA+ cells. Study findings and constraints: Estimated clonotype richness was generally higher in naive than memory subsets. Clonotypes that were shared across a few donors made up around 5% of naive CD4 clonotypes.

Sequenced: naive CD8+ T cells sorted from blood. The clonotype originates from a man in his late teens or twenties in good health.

CDR3 protein: CAISESSASGGPETGELFF. The CDR3, as DNA: TGTGCCATCAGTGAGTCGTCCGCTAGCGGGGGCCCGGAGACCGGGGAGCTGTTTTTT. The V gene is TRBV10-3, the J gene TRBJ2-2; TRBD2 agrees at 10 bases. V lost 0 bases to trimming and J lost 5 bases; unmatched junction nucleotides: 12. The CDR3 covers 19 residues. Germline assignment: CDR1 ENHRY and CDR2 SYGVKD.